A single sample is the source of the 13 T cell receptor beta chains below, sequenced in a study of cytomegalovirus exposure and HLA in healthy donors. The assay was immunoSEQ multiplex PCR, and TCRdb's table has in-frame clones only and misses some. The data show approximately 190,000 clones, about four fifths seen once. Sequenced sample: PBMCs. The receptors derive from a man between 18 and 35 years old in good health and CMV-seropositive.

The CDR3 DNA follows: TGTGCCATCAGGGGGACTAGCCAAGAGACCCAGTACTTC. Encoded protein: CAIRGTSQETQYF. The J gene is TRBJ2-5, the V gene TRBV10-3; 8 nucleotides match TRBD2. V gave up 6 bases and J gave up 1 base; unmatched junction bases: 1. This CDR3 contains 13 residues. Germline V gene sequence: CDR1 ENHRY, CDR2 SYGVKD.

The genes are TRBV29-1 and TRBJ1-1, with 9 bases aligning to TRBD1. The junction had 10 bases not matched to a gene; V was cut back by 5 bases and J by 6 bases. Germline V gives CDR1 SQVTM, CDR2 ANQGSEA. CDR3 length equals 14 residues. CDR3: CSVSTGGGSPEAFF. For the CDR3, the DNA is TGCAGCGTTTCCACAGGGGGCGGGAGCCCTGAAGCTTTCTTT.

V is TRBV4-3 and J is TRBJ2-3, with D possibly being TRBD2 (6 bases). The germline V gene encodes CDR1 LGHNA and CDR2 YSLEER. Trimming took off 0 bases at V and 4 bases at J, with 8 bases between the two ends. There are 14 residues in the CDR3. The CDR3 bases are TGCGCCAGCAGCCAAGACAGGGAGGCAGATACGCAGTATTTT. Translation gives CASSQDREADTQYF.

The chain has TRBV27 and TRBJ2-2, with D possibly TRBD1 on 5 matching bases. CDR1 is MNHEY and CDR2 is SMNVEV in the germline V gene (reference sequence). Deletions cut 5 bases from V and 2 bases from J, with 15 bases between. The CDR3 has 16 residues. The CDR3 sequence: CASSRGQVFNTGELFF. The CDR3 DNA sequence: TGTGCCAGCAGTAGAGGACAAGTATTTAACACCGGGGAGCTGTTTTTT.

The rearrangement links TRBV5-1 to TRBJ2-2, with TRBD2 matching over 10 bases. J lost 0 bases, V lost 3 bases, and 5 bases had no gene match. This CDR3 region has 17 residues. Germline CDR1 reads SGHRS; CDR2 reads YFSETQ. Here the CDR3 reads CASSYGTSASNTGELFF. In DNA, the CDR3 is TGCGCCAGCAGCTACGGGACTAGCGCCTCGAACACCGGGGAGCTGTTTTTT.

This chain connects TRBV6-1 to TRBJ1-2, with a tentative D call TRBD1 (5 bases). Germline V gene lookup returns CDR1 MNHNS and CDR2 SASEGT. V was trimmed by 2 bases and J by 5 bases, leaving 6 bases between them. The CDR3 contains 12 residues. The CDR3 protein is CASSERTYGYTF. In DNA form, the CDR3 reads TGTGCCAGCAGTGAAAGGACATATGGCTACACCTTC.

The chain combines TRBV6-5 with TRBJ1-5; TRBD1 agrees at 7 bases. The junction had 6 bases not matched to a gene; V was cut back by 1 base and J by 3 bases. Germline lookup yields CDR1 MNHEY and CDR2 SVGAGI. The CDR3 loop spans 16 amino acids. The CDR3 sequence is CASSYFSGGDNQPQHF. CDR3 DNA sequence: TGTGCCAGCAGTTACTTCTCAGGGGGTGACAATCAGCCCCAGCATTTT.

The rearrangement links TRBV4-1 to TRBJ1-1, with 8 bases matching TRBD1. Germline V gives CDR1 MGHRA, CDR2 YSYEKL. J lost 4 bases, V lost 0 bases, and 4 bases had no gene match. The CDR3 has 15 amino acids. CDR3: CASSQDRGRLTEAFF. CDR3 sequence (DNA): TGCGCCAGCAGCCAAGACAGGGGGCGACTCACTGAAGCTTTCTTT.

The rearrangement uses TRBV28 and TRBJ1-5; TRBD1 aligns across 8 bases. Trimming at V came to 7 bases and at J to 5 bases, leaving 7 bases not matched to a gene. The CDR3 loop spans 14 amino acids. Germline CDR1 MDHEN, CDR2 SYDVKM. The CDR3: CASIKDRAYQPQHF. The CDR3 DNA reads as TGTGCCAGCATCAAGGACAGGGCGTATCAGCCCCAGCATTTT.

J is TRBJ2-1 and V is TRBV5-1, with a weak D call TRBD2 (6 bases). Trimming shortened V by 0 bases and J by 7 bases, and 17 bases separated the two germline ends. The CDR3 spans 16 residues. Germline lookup yields CDR1 SGHRS and CDR2 YFSETQ. CDR3 coding DNA: TGCGCCAGCAGCTTGGGCCCCGGAGGGTTCGGGAATGAGCAGTTCTTC. Protein product: CASSLGPGGFGNEQFF. Based on the CDR3 plus reference TRBV5-1 and TRBJ2-1, the full variable domain is KAGVTQTPRYLIKTRGQQVTLSCSPISGHRSVSWYQQTPGQGLQFLFEYFSETQRNKGNFPGRFSGRQFSNSRSEMNVSTLELGDSALYLCASSLGPGGFGNEQFFGPGTRLTVL.

The V gene is TRBV29-1, the J gene TRBJ1-2; a possible D gene is TRBD1 (5 bases). Between the trimmed V and J ends, which lost 8 bases and 1 base, there was a span of 17 bases. In germline, CDR1 is SQVTM, CDR2 ANQGSEA. The CDR3 length is 14 residues. For the CDR3, the DNA is TGCAGCTCCTCGGGGGGGGGTTATAACTATGGCTACACCTTC. It is translated as CSSSGGGYNYGYTF.

This clone was counted at least ten times. The junction shows a germline mismatch at one end, possibly a read error. The same CDR3 can be traced to other DNA sequences in this sample. The chain combines TRBV9 with TRBJ2-2, with TRBD2 matching 8 bases. The CDR3 length is 16 residues. CDR1 SGDLS and CDR2 YYNGEE come from the germline V gene. The CDR3, as DNA: TGTGCCAGCAGCCCTCGGACTAGCCAGAACTCCGGGGAGCTGTTTTTT. It specifies CASSPRTSQNSGELFF.

This sequence joins TRBV7-2 and TRBJ1-1, with TRBD1 identical over 8 bases. From germline, CDR1 is SGHTA and CDR2 FQGNSA. Trimming took 1 base from V and 2 from J; bases not matched to a gene: 3. This CDR3 is built from 15 residues. Written as DNA, the CDR3 is TGTGCCAGCAGCTTAGATGGACAGGGAAACACTGAAGCTTTCTTT. This codes for CASSLDGQGNTEAFF. Variable domain in full (rest from reference TRBV7-2 and TRBJ1-1): GAGVSQSPSNKVTEKGKDVELRCDPISGHTALYWYRQSLGQGLEFLIYFQGNSAPDKSGLPSDRFSAERTGGSVSTLTIQRTQQEDSAVYLCASSLDGQGNTEAFFGQGTRLTVV.